This TCR beta chain was identified in a study of blood T cell repertoires in COVID-19. The method was immunoSEQ multiplex PCR; TCRdb's version includes in-frame clones alone and lacks a portion of them. The sample lists 220,000 or so clones, about 90% occurring once. This receptor was obtained from a man aged 30-40 years who had been exposed to COVID-19. Sequencing was performed on PBMCs or T cells enriched from blood (not recorded which).

The CDR3 DNA reads TGTGCCAGTAAGACTAGCACAGATACGCAGTATTTT. Translation gives CASKTSTDTQYF. This chain uses TRBV19 with TRBJ2-3, with D unclear. Germline CDR1 LNHDA, CDR2 SQIVND (reference sequence). The CDR3 spans 12 residues. Trimming pared 7 bases from V and 0 bases from J, leaving 5 bases between.